This T cell receptor (beta chain) originates from a study of beta chain features in type 1 diabetes. Notes on the study in general: When Type 1 diabetes patients were examined, their TCRB CDR3s proved moderately but significantly shorter in all four CD4+ subsets. Highly expressing activated T cells could be over-counted with a cDNA template. When VDJ junctions were examined, type 1 diabetes patients showed fewer insertions and more deletions.

Sorting that relied on CD45RO/CCR7/CD25/CD127/CD95/CD27 yielded CD4+ naive, central memory, regulatory and stem cell-like memory cells. Expressed TCRB transcripts were sequenced because the isolated RNA had all been reverse transcribed beforehand. Around 3.57 million reads was the average for naive, central memory and regulatory T cell samples. TCRdb keeps only in-frame clones here, not all; method: immunoSEQ multiplex PCR. Of more than 100,000 clones listed, approximately 30% are singletons. Concerning this clone itself: The antigen is unknown.

With 3 bases clipped from V and 0 bases from J, the junction kept 3 bases outside the gene matches. Germline CDR1 and CDR2: SNHLY and FYNNEI. The CDR3 totals 16 residues. Sequencing was done on a sample of central memory CD4+ T cells from blood. The clonotype originates from a woman under 30 with type 1 diabetes. V gene TRBV2 combines with J gene TRBJ2-1, with 9 bases identical to TRBD2. In nucleotides, the CDR3 is TGTGCCAGCAGTGACCTTAGCGGGAGCTCCTACAATGAGCAGTTCTTC. It encodes CASSDLSGSSYNEQFF.